This T cell receptor (beta chain) was found in a study of blood T cell repertoires in COVID-19. The participants were between about 18 and 90 years old and came from under 25 US areas. Categorization into cohorts depended on clinical history that participants reported. What the recovered Cohort 3 donors had was two negative PCRs, clearance, or symptom resolution. Under the authors' procedure: How many nucleated cells were present was estimated from reference gene primer amplification. Using immunoSEQ multiplex PCR, the repertoire was profiled, and TCRdb retains in-frame clones only, with some absent. V and J calls and clone size are copied from that table; D and trimming were computed from the DNA. This table holds 390,000 or so clones, 85% to 90% found once. This sequence originates from a man between 18 and 29 years old who had recovered from COVID-19. The source material was PBMCs or T cells enriched from blood (not recorded which).

The CDR3 bases are TGTGCCAGCAGCCCATCAGGTAGCAATCAGCCCCAGCATTTT. Its protein is CASSPSGSNQPQHF. The chain employs TRBV7-2 and TRBJ1-5; D not certain. V shed 5 bases and J shed 0 bases, with 8 bases lying between them. Per germline, CDR1 SGHTA and CDR2 FQGNSA. The CDR3 totals 14 residues.